These 24 T cell receptor beta chains came from one sample sequenced in a study of neoadjuvant anti-PD-1 for oral cavity cancer. Method: immunoSEQ multiplex PCR; TCRdb's copy keeps in-frame clones and lacks some. The table has 10,000 to 15,000 clones, about two thirds seen once. The time point denotes: after neoadjuvant nivolumab, at surgical resection. Specimen: PBMCs, collected after nivolumab (anti-PD-1) treatment. These receptors all come from a person aged 35-80 years with oral cavity squamous cell carcinoma.

The genes are TRBV5-1 and TRBJ2-5; 8 nucleotides line up with TRBD1. Trimming removed 0 bases from V and 6 bases from J; junction bases left unmatched: 10. CDR3 length: 16 amino acids. Germline V gives CDR1 SGHRS, CDR2 YFSETQ. CDR3 nucleotide sequence: TGCGCCAGCAGCTTGGATGTATCAGGGGGCGCAAAGACCCAGTACTTC. Translation: CASSLDVSGGAKTQYF.

In DNA form, the CDR3 reads TGCGCCAGCAGCTTGGGACAGACCACTAACTATGGCTACACCTTC. It encodes CASSLGQTTNYGYTF. The genes are TRBV5-1 and TRBJ1-2, with a weak D call TRBD1 (5 bases). From germline, CDR1 is SGHRS and CDR2 YFSETQ. There are 15 residues in the CDR3. V lost 0 bases and J 0 bases, leaving 9 bases between the germline ends.

This sequence joins TRBV27 and TRBJ2-1; D gene unclear. The germline CDR1 and CDR2 sequences are MNHEY and SMNVEV (reference sequence). The CDR3 totals 12 residues. V was cut by 7 bases and J by 6 bases, with 10 bases left in between. CDR3 loop: CASTSTTNEQFF. Written as DNA, the CDR3 is TGTGCCAGCACCTCGACGACCAATGAGCAGTTCTTC.

The rearrangement joins TRBV10-2 to TRBJ2-1; 7 nucleotides agree with TRBD2. The CDR3 extends over 14 amino acids. With 6 bases clipped from V and 2 bases from J, the junction kept 4 bases outside the gene matches. The germline gives CDR1 WSHSY, CDR2 SAAADI. The CDR3: CASRKAGPYNEQFF. CDR3 DNA: TGCGCCAGCAGGAAAGCGGGGCCCTACAATGAGCAGTTCTTC.

The genes are TRBV6-4 and TRBJ1-5; TRBD1 agrees at 7 bases. The CDR3 has 17 residues. The V and J ends lost 2 bases and 3 bases, in that order; junction bases with no gene match: 10. Germline lookup yields CDR1 MRHNA and CDR2 SNTAGT. CDR3 protein: CASSDPTTGRDNQPQHF. The DNA of the CDR3 is TGTGCCAGCAGTGACCCGACGACAGGGAGGGACAATCAGCCCCAGCATTTT.

V and J are TRBV9 and TRBJ1-6; perhaps TRBD1 as D (5 bases). This CDR3 contains 13 residues. Trimming stripped 0 bases from V and 15 bases from J, with 13 bases between. Germline V gene sequence: CDR1 SGDLS, CDR2 YYNGEE. CDR3 sequence reads: CASSVGGVQHLHF. The CDR3 DNA sequence: TGTGCCAGCAGCGTAGGGGGGGTCCAACACCTCCACTTT.

The chain has TRBV5-6 and TRBJ1-4, with 8 positions matching TRBD1. This CDR3 contains 15 residues. Losses at the gene ends were 0 bases for V and 10 bases for J; bases not matched to a gene: 8. Germline-derived CDR1 and CDR2 are SGHDT and YYEEEE. DNA for the CDR3: TGTGCCAGCAGCTTGGCAGGACAGGGCGGGGGAAAACTGTTTTTT. This translates into CASSLAGQGGGKLFF.

V is TRBV5-8 and J is TRBJ2-3; a possible D gene is TRBD1 (6 bases). Trimming removed 4 bases from V and 3 bases from J, with 12 bases in between. The CDR3 consists of 14 residues. The germline CDR1 and CDR2 sequences are SGHTS and YDEGEE. CDR3 bases: TGTGCCAGCAGCCCAGGACAGTATACAGATACGCAGTATTTT. It encodes CASSPGQYTDTQYF. The variable domain in full, completed from reference TRBV5-8 and TRBJ2-3, reads EAGVTQSPTHLIKTRGQQATLRCSPISGHTSVYWYQQALGLGLQFLLWYDEGEERNRGNFPPRFSGRQFPNYSSELNVNALELEDSALYLCASSPGQYTDTQYFGPGTRLTVL.

The rearrangement joins TRBV6-1 to TRBJ1-1; 10 positions agree with TRBD1. Germline loops: CDR1 MNHNS, CDR2 SASEGT. CDR3 length: 14 residues. Germline trimming cut 6 bases from V and 7 bases from J; bases unmatched to any gene: 8. The CDR3 nucleotides read TGTGCCAGCAGGATGGGACAGGGGTTAGGTGAAGCTTTCTTT. This sequence encodes CASRMGQGLGEAFF.

This sequence joins TRBV9 and TRBJ2-3; TRBD1 matches at 7 bases. V lost 5 bases to trimming and J lost 1 base; unmatched junction nucleotides: 4. Germline CDR1 reads SGDLS; CDR2 reads YYNGEE. CDR3 length: 14 residues. CDR3 DNA: TGTGCCAGCAGGAGGGACAGTGGCACAGATACGCAGTATTTT. Amino acids: CASRRDSGTDTQYF.

J is TRBJ2-6 and V is TRBV21-1; no DNA check was done on the table's D call, TRBD1. TRBV21-1 is assigned pseudogene status. This CDR3 has 18 amino acids. This chain's CDR3 is CASHPPTTGHSGANVLTF. The DNA of the CDR3 is TGTGCCAGCCATCCCCCGACGACAGGACACTCTGGGGCCAACGTCCTGACTTTC.

This rearrangement joins TRBV6-5 to TRBJ1-1; 7 bases agree with TRBD1. The junction had 6 bases not matched to a gene; V was cut back by 5 bases and J by 3 bases. The CDR3 sequence is 14 residues long. From germline, CDR1 is MNHEY and CDR2 SVGAGI. The DNA for the CDR3 is TGTGCCAGCAGTAACACAGGGGTCGACACTGAAGCTTTCTTT. As protein: CASSNTGVDTEAFF.

This chain connects TRBV6-5 to TRBJ2-1, with 7 bases identical to TRBD2. In germline, CDR1 is MNHEY, CDR2 SVGAGI. J lost 6 bases, V lost 5 bases, and 10 bases had no gene match. CDR3 length: 15 residues. The CDR3 reads CASSQSRGEGNEQFF. The DNA of the CDR3 is TGTGCCAGCAGTCAGTCTCGGGGGGAGGGCAATGAGCAGTTCTTC.

The chain couples TRBV10-1 to TRBJ2-2, with TRBD1 matching 7 bases. V lost 6 bases and J lost 3; bases outside the gene matches: 4. The CDR3 is 14 amino acids. CDR1 and CDR2 from the germline V gene are WNHNN and SYGVQD (reference sequence). CDR3 amino acids: CASRRGQDTGELFF. The CDR3, as DNA: TGCGCCAGCAGAAGGGGGCAGGACACCGGGGAGCTGTTTTTT.

CDR3 bases: TGTGCCAGCTCTTCAGGACAGTATGGCTACACCTTC. It translates to CASSSGQYGYTF. The chain combines TRBV6-1 with TRBJ1-2, with D perhaps matching TRBD1 (6 bases). Germline V gene sequence: CDR1 MNHNS, CDR2 SASEGT. The CDR3 totals 12 residues. The V end lost 8 bases, the J end lost 5 bases, and 12 bases lay between the germline ends.

The chain uses TRBV30 and TRBJ1-2, with D perhaps TRBD1 (6 bases). Deletions cut 0 bases from V and 8 bases from J, with 16 bases between. The CDR3 length is 14 residues. In germline, CDR1 is GTSNPN, CDR2 SVGIG (reference sequence). The CDR3 sequence: CAWSVLGTRVGYTF. CDR3 nucleotide sequence: TGTGCCTGGAGTGTACTGGGGACACGGGTCGGCTACACCTTC. Combining the CDR3 with reference TRBV30 and TRBJ1-2 gives the whole variable domain SQTIHQWPATLVQPVGSPLSLECTVEGTSNPNLYWYRQAAGRGLQLLFYSVGIGQISSEVPQNLSASRPQDRQFILSSKKLLLSDSGFYLCAWSVLGTRVGYTFGSGTRLTVV.

The rearrangement links TRBV5-4 to TRBJ2-7; D not resolved. V was clipped by 3 bases and J by 5 bases, with 6 bases between them. Germline loops: CDR1 SGHNT, CDR2 YYREEE (reference sequence). The CDR3 covers 11 residues. The CDR3 region has the DNA TGTGCCAGCAGCTGGGGAAACGAGCAGTACTTC. Translating it yields CASSWGNEQYF.

The chain couples TRBV6-1 to TRBJ2-7; D possibly corresponds to TRBD1 (6 bases). V was pared by 4 bases and J by 4 bases, with 14 bases between. CDR3 length: 14 amino acids. CDR1 MNHNS and CDR2 SASEGT come from the germline V gene. The CDR3 nucleotides read TGTGCCAGCAGTGTGGTGGGACACCCATACGAGCAGTACTTC. Encoded protein: CASSVVGHPYEQYF.

The chain has TRBV6-6 and TRBJ1-6; 7 bases fit TRBD1. This CDR3 has 14 residues. Germline lookup yields CDR1 MNHNY and CDR2 SVGAGI (reference sequence). J was trimmed by 10 bases and V by 1 base; bases with no gene match: 4. This CDR3 reads CASSYLGGRSPLHF. The CDR3 DNA follows: TGTGCCAGCAGTTACTTAGGGGGCAGGTCACCCCTCCACTTT.

The rearrangement uses TRBV7-6 and TRBJ2-3; 10 nucleotides match TRBD1. Germline V gene lookup returns CDR1 SGHVS and CDR2 FNYEAQ. This CDR3 comprises 18 residues. Losses at the gene ends were 2 bases for V and 0 bases for J; bases not matched to a gene: 8. The CDR3 region is CASSLHGTGAASTDTQYF. The CDR3 DNA reads as TGTGCCAGCAGCTTACATGGGACAGGGGCAGCAAGCACAGATACGCAGTATTTT.

V and J are TRBV2 and TRBJ2-7; TRBD2 is a possible D gene (5 bases). CDR1 and CDR2 (germline): SNHLY, FYNNEI. The CDR3 consists of 13 residues. V dropped 8 bases and J dropped 1 base, with 12 bases sitting between them. The CDR3 here is CASSTLGSYEQYF. The CDR3, as DNA: TGTGCCAGCTCCACACTAGGGTCCTACGAGCAGTACTTC.

This rearrangement joins TRBV30 to TRBJ2-1, with D perhaps given as TRBD1 or TRBD2 (5 bases each). CDR3 length: 16 amino acids. V lost 8 bases and J lost 2, with 22 bases in between. Germline V gene lookup returns CDR1 GTSNPN and CDR2 SVGIG (reference sequence). CDR3 residues: CAGTSIIAEPYNEQFF. The CDR3, as DNA: TGTGCCGGGACCTCAATAATAGCAGAGCCCTACAATGAGCAGTTCTTC.

The J gene is TRBJ1-2, the V gene TRBV7-3; 8 bases fit TRBD1. Trimming cost V 5 bases and J 7 bases; bases outside gene matches: 15. Germline CDR1 and CDR2: SGHTA and FQGTGA. The CDR3 loop spans 16 amino acids. Here the CDR3 reads CASSDPRQGTDGGYTF. The CDR3, as DNA: TGTGCCAGCAGCGACCCCCGACAGGGGACTGACGGTGGCTACACCTTC.

V is TRBV6-4 and J is TRBJ2-3; 12 bases line up with TRBD2. V shed 0 bases and J 10 bases; nucleotides not matched to a gene: 14. Germline V lookup: CDR1 MRHNA, CDR2 SNTAGT. This CDR3 has 18 amino acids. The CDR3 loop is CASSDSSFTSGGYEAQYF. As DNA, the CDR3 is TGTGCCAGCAGTGACTCGAGCTTTACTAGCGGGGGGTATGAGGCGCAGTATTTT.